These T cell receptor beta chains were read from a single sample in a study of OX40 agonist ivuxolimab in advanced cancers. Some clones are missing from TCRdb's copy, which holds only in-frame ones; the method was immunoSEQ multiplex PCR. The table lists about 53,000 clones, 82% of them singletons. The sequencing here drew on CD4+ or CD8+ T cells sorted from blood, taken in a trial of the OX40 agonist ivuxolimab. These receptors all come from an adult with an advanced solid tumor such as melanoma, head and neck, liver or kidney cancer. CDR3s include the opening cysteine and the closing phenylalanine or tryptophan. The order of the fields is J gene, clone size, D gene, V gene, CDR3 DNA, CDR3 protein. The D gene is left open where the match is weak. Clone sizes are given selectively: once, few, many, or a class where the clone is expanded.

TRBJ2-1	NA	NA	TRBV7-8	TGTGCCAGCAGCTTAGGCCAGGGAAATGAGCAGTTCTTC	CASSLGQGNEQFF
TRBJ2-2	NA	TRBD1	TRBV7-8	TGTGCCAGCAGCCTCCGTTCTGGGACAGACTACACCGGGGAGCTGTTTTTT	CASSLRSGTDYTGELFF
TRBJ1-6	NA	NA	TRBV18	TGTGCCAGCTCACCAGGCCGGGGAACTAATTCACCCCTCCACTTT	CASSPGRGTNSPLHF
TRBJ1-6	NA	NA	TRBV30	TGTGCCTGGAGTATCGGACTAAAAAGTGGTTCACCCCTCCACTTT	CAWSIGLKSGSPLHF
TRBJ1-1	NA	NA	TRBV10-3	TGTGCCATCGGCGAGAGAAAAATGAACACTGAAGCTTTCTTT	CAIGERKMNTEAFF
TRBJ1-3	NA	NA	TRBV6-6	TGTGCCAGCAGTTACTCGCAGGGATCCTCTGGAAACACCATATATTTT	CASSYSQGSSGNTIYF
TRBJ1-1	NA	NA	TRBV30	TGTGCCTGGAGTGTGGGGTTAATGAACACTGAAGCTTTCTTT	CAWSVGLMNTEAFF
TRBJ1-4	NA	NA	TRBV7-8	TGTGCCAGCAGCTTGGAAACAGCGGATAATGAAAAACTGTTTTTT	CASSLETADNEKLFF
TRBJ1-1	NA	TRBD1	TRBV4-1	TGCGCCAGCAGCCAAGAAGTGACAGGGGATACTGAAGCTTTCTTT	CASSQEVTGDTEAFF
TRBJ1-2	NA	NA	TRBV4-2	TGTGCCAGCAGCCAAGTCAGGGAGGTCTATGGCTACACCTTC	CASSQVREVYGYTF
TRBJ2-5	NA	NA	TRBV4-2	TGTGCCAGCAGCCAAGATGGGGATCTGAGAAAAGAGACCCAGTACTTC	CASSQDGDLRKETQYF
TRBJ1-3	NA	NA	TRBV6-1	TGTGCCAGCAGTGCACAAGTAAGCTCTGGAAACACCATATATTTT	CASSAQVSSGNTIYF
TRBJ2-1	NA	TRBD1	TRBV7-9	TGTGCCAGCAGCTTAAGGACAGGGAAGTACAATGAGCAGTTCTTC	CASSLRTGKYNEQFF
TRBJ2-4	once	TRBD1	TRBV6-1	TGTGCCAGCAGTGAAAAATGGAGACAGGGGGCGACCAAAAACATTCAGTACTTC	CASSEKWRQGATKNIQYF
TRBJ1-6	NA	NA	TRBV5-1	TGCGCCAGCAGTCCCGGGGAAATTTATAATTCACCCCTCCACTTT	CASSPGEIYNSPLHF
TRBJ2-1	NA	NA	TRBV9	TGTGCCAGCAGCGTAGATACAGGGAGTTACAATGAGCAGTTCTTC	CASSVDTGSYNEQFF
TRBJ1-5	NA	NA	TRBV18	TGTGCCAGCTCACCACGCGACAGCAATCAGCCCCAGCATTTT	CASSPRDSNQPQHF
TRBJ2-5	NA	NA	TRBV11-2	TGTGCCAGCAGCTCGGGATCGGAAGGGACCCAGTACTTC	CASSSGSEGTQYF
TRBJ2-7	NA	NA	TRBV2	TGTGCCAGCAGGAGGGACACTCTCTACGAGCAGTACTTC	CASRRDTLYEQYF
TRBJ2-3	NA	NA	TRBV5-1	TGCGCCAGCAAAGGGACCTACACAGATACGCAGTATTTT	CASKGTYTDTQYF
TRBJ1-3	NA	NA	TRBV30	TGTGCCTGGAGGGAGGGCAGTCTTTTGGGAAACACCATATATTTT	CAWREGSLLGNTIYF
TRBJ2-7	NA	NA	TRBV29-1	TGCAGCGTTGTTCAGGTTAGGTCACAGGGTGAAGTTAACGAGCAGTACTTC	CSVVQVRSQGEVNEQYF
TRBJ1-6	NA	NA	TRBV30	TGTGCCTGGAGTCCGCAGGGGTCAGGACCCCTCCACTTT	CAWSPQGSGPLHF
TRBJ2-1	NA	TRBD1	TRBV4-2	TGTGCCAGCAGCCAACGTCCCGACAGGGGGTCTGACAATGAGCAGTTCTTC	CASSQRPDRGSDNEQFF
TRBJ1-2	NA	NA	TRBV19	TGTGCCAGTAGTATTTCTTCGACAGCCTATGGCTACACCTTC	CASSISSTAYGYTF
TRBJ1-3	NA	NA	TRBV7-9	TGTGCCAGCAGCTTACAGGGTCCGGGAAACACCATATATTTT	CASSLQGPGNTIYF
TRBJ2-5	NA	NA	TRBV5-1	TGCGCCAGCAGCTCACGATACTACCAAGAGACCCAGTACTTC	CASSSRYYQETQYF
TRBJ1-1	NA	NA	TRBV29-1	TGCAGCGTTAAATGGGGGGCACAAGCTTTCTTT	CSVKWGAQAFF
TRBJ2-6	NA	NA	TRBV11-2	TGTGCCAGCAGCTTAGATCTCACTGGGGCCAACGTCCTGACTTTC	CASSLDLTGANVLTF
TRBJ1-3	NA	NA	TRBV30	TGTGCCTGGAGCAGGGTCTCTGGAAACACCATATATTTT	CAWSRVSGNTIYF
TRBJ1-2	few	NA	TRBV2	TGTGCCAGCAGTGGCCAGGGCTATGAGAGCTATGGCTACACCTTC	CASSGQGYESYGYTF
TRBJ2-7	NA	NA	TRBV19	TGTGCCAGTAGTAGGGCGCAATCCTACGAGCAGTACTTC	CASSRAQSYEQYF
TRBJ1-5	NA	NA	TRBV4-1	TGCGCCAGCAGCCATAAAGACAACCCGAATCAGCCCCAGCATTTT	CASSHKDNPNQPQHF
TRBJ2-2	NA	TRBD1	TRBV30	TGTGCCTGGAGTGTACCTGGGACAGGGGATACCGGGGAGCTGTTTTTT	CAWSVPGTGDTGELFF
TRBJ1-4	NA	NA	TRBV2	TGTGCCAGCACTCAGCAGACAACTAATGAAAAACTGTTTTTT	CASTQQTTNEKLFF
TRBJ2-4	once	TRBD1	TRBV29-1	TGCAGCGTTGAAGGGACAGGGAACATTCAGTACTTC	CSVEGTGNIQYF
TRBJ2-7	medium-sized	NA	TRBV2	TGTGCCAGCAGTGAATCCCCGACCACCTACGAGCAGTACTTC	CASSESPTTYEQYF
TRBJ2-6	NA	NA	TRBV9	TGTGCCAGCAGCGTAGAGCCGATGAACTCTGGGGCCAACGTCCTGACTTTC	CASSVEPMNSGANVLTF
TRBJ2-2	once	NA	TRBV30	TGTGCCTGGAGTCCACACACGACAGTCGGGGCCGGGGAGCTGTTTTTT	CAWSPHTTVGAGELFF
TRBJ2-1	NA	TRBD2	TRBV14	TGTGCCAGCAGCTTAACCGGGACTAGCGGGAGTATGGATGAGCAGTTCTTC	CASSLTGTSGSMDEQFF
TRBJ1-5	NA	NA	TRBV4-1	TGCGCCAGCAGCCAAGCTGGGGCGAATCAGCCCCAGCATTTT	CASSQAGANQPQHF
TRBJ2-2	NA	TRBD2	TRBV5-4	TGTGCCAGCAGCTTGGGACTAGCGAGCCCCGGGGAGCTGTTTTTT	CASSLGLASPGELFF
TRBJ1-1	once	NA	TRBV5-4	TGTGCCAGCAGTCTGGACAGCAGCAGCACTGAAGCTTTCTTT	CASSLDSSSTEAFF
TRBJ1-2	NA	NA	TRBV6-6	TGTGCCACCCAAAAGGGGAAAACCAACTATGGCTACACCTTC	CATQKGKTNYGYTF
TRBJ1-2	few	TRBD1	TRBV7-9	TGTGCCAGCAGCTCCACCAGGGGGCAACGGGATGGCTACACCTTC	CASSSTRGQRDGYTF
TRBJ2-1	few	NA	TRBV27	TGTGCCAGCAGTTTACGACTGGGCCTCTCCTACAATGAGCAGTTCTTC	CASSLRLGLSYNEQFF
TRBJ2-3	NA	TRBD2	TRBV5-6	TGTGCCAGCAGCTCCTTGGGAGCGGGGGGAGATACGCAGTATTTT	CASSSLGAGGDTQYF
TRBJ1-1	NA	NA	TRBV14	TGTGCCAGCAGCCAAGATTTTCCGGGAAGGACTGAAGCTTTCTTT	CASSQDFPGRTEAFF
TRBJ1-5	NA	NA	TRBV30	TGTGCCTGGAGTGGAAAGGGTCTTTTTAATCAGCCCCAGCATTTT	CAWSGKGLFNQPQHF
TRBJ1-5	NA	NA	TRBV6-1	TGTGCCAGCAGTCAAGGGTCTTTGCAGCCCCAGCATTTT	CASSQGSLQPQHF
TRBJ2-2	NA	NA	TRBV5-1	TGCGCCAGCAGCGTGGTGAACACCGGGGAGCTGTTTTTT	CASSVVNTGELFF
TRBJ1-2	NA	NA	TRBV5-4	TGTGCCAGCAGCCCAAAAGCGGGGGGGAGCTATGGCTACACCTTC	CASSPKAGGSYGYTF
TRBJ1-2	NA	TRBD1	TRBV19	TGTGCCAGTAGAAGGGACAGGGGGCTTGCCTATGGCTACACCTTC	CASRRDRGLAYGYTF
TRBJ2-7	few	NA	TRBV14	TGTGCCAGCAGCCAAAGAGCCCGGGACATCCCAAGCTACGAGCAGTACTTC	CASSQRARDIPSYEQYF
TRBJ1-6	NA	NA	TRBV30	TGTGCCTGGAGAGTCAAGGGACCTAGAGGATCACCCCTCCACTTT	CAWRVKGPRGSPLHF
TRBJ1-5	NA	TRBD1	TRBV2	TGTGCCAGCAGATTGGAGGGACAGCTCAATCAGCCCCAGCATTTT	CASRLEGQLNQPQHF
TRBJ1-1	NA	NA	TRBV11-2	TGTGCCAGCAGCCCCAGAGTCACGGGGGCGGGTGAAGCTTTCTTT	CASSPRVTGAGEAFF
TRBJ2-7	NA	NA	TRBV18	TGTGCCAGCTCCCTGGACGGAGGGAGCTCCTACGAGCAGTACTTC	CASSLDGGSSYEQYF
TRBJ2-7	NA	TRBD1	TRBV29-1	TGCAGCGTTGAATCCCCGGCAGGGGGCATCTACGAGCAGTACTTC	CSVESPAGGIYEQYF
TRBJ2-1	NA	NA	TRBV5-1	TGCGCCAGCAGCTTGGTGTATTACAATGAGCAGTTCTTC	CASSLVYYNEQFF